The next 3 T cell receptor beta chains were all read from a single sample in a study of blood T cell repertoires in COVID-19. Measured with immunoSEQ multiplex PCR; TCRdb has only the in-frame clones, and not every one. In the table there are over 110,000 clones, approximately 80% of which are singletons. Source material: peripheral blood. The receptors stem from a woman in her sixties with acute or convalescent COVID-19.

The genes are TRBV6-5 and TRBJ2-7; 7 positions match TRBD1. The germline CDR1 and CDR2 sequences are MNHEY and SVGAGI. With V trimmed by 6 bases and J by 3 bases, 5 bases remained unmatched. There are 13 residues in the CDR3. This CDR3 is CASSATGDYEQYF. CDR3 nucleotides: TGTGCCAGCAGCGCTACAGGGGACTACGAGCAGTACTTC.

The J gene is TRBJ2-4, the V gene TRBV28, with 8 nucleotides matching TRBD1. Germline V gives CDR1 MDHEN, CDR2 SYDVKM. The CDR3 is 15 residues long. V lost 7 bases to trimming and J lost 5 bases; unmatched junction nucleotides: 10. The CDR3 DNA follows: TGTGCCAGCACCCTTCGCCGCAGGGGGCAAAACATTCAGTACTTC. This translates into CASTLRRRGQNIQYF.

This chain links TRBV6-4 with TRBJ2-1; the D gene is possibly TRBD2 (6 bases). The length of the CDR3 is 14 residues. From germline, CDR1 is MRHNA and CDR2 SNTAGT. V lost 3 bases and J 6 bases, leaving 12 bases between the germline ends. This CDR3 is CASSETSSLNEQFF. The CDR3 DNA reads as TGTGCCAGCAGTGAAACTAGCTCTCTCAATGAGCAGTTCTTC.